Detailed here is one T cell receptor (beta chain). Its antigen is unknown. No clone much larger than this one lies a single base away; base qualities are absent. High-throughput TCR beta sequencing profiled peripheral blood CD8+ and CD4+ T cells from healthy donors, Susac syndrome patients and multiple sclerosis patients. The Susac syndrome patients fulfilled recently defined diagnostic criteria for either definite or probable disease. CD8+ TEMRA cells were enriched by FACS, while bulk CD8+ and CD4+ T cells were purified by magnetic negative isolation. Blood was drawn into EDTA tubes, processed within 24 hours, and PBMCs were isolated by density gradient centrifugation. PBMCs intended for TCR sequencing were cryopreserved in liquid nitrogen and were subsequently thawed in a 37 degrees C water bath. A purity of at least 90% was achieved for sorted or isolated CD4+, CD8+ and CD8+ TEMRA cells. RNA was extracted with the RNeasy kit and about 0.45 to 1 ug was reverse transcribed using random hexamers. The immunoSEQ multiplex PCR assay, covering 54 Vbeta and 13 Jbeta segments, was used to amplify TCR beta CDR3 regions. To correct PCR amplification bias, a synthetic template baseline was used for both primer optimization and computational correction. As for the authors' bioinformatics: Reads were assigned to V, D and J genes according to IMGT and analyzed in immunoSEQ Analyzer, with only productive sequences retained. Clonality was calculated as one minus the Shannon entropy normalized by log2 of the number of productive unique sequences. Public and private clones were assessed among the 100 most prevalent clones of each patient and control. Clones were defined as Susac-specific if absent from the healthy and MS cohorts, from 1052 published viral clones and from other ImmuneACCESS disease sequences. TCRdb reran the public reads through fastp at Q25 and MiXCR, keeping productive beta chains. Identical CDR3 protein sequences are pooled into one entry, listed with their most common genes and DNA. TCRdb's processing, not the authors' own work, is the source of the V and J calls. In all, the sample holds 150,000 to 200,000 distinct CDR3 sequences, and 91% of those were seen once. The ten largest make up 0.087% of the sample.

The data are from a study of CD8 T cells in Susac syndrome (dated 2019 in TCRdb). The study in broad terms: Of the Susac syndrome patients who were sequenced, six had clinically active disease and 8 or 9 were in clinical remission. At blood withdrawal, Susac syndrome patients were either therapy-naive, taking corticosteroids (in some cases with IVIg as well), or taking IVIg alone. Repertoire sequencing was used to test whether CD8+ T cell activation and differentiation in Susac syndrome was antigen driven.

Points the paper makes about the study in general: No clonal expansion was detected in the CD4+ T cell repertoire of Susac syndrome patients. The number of individuals in the TCR sequencing and HLA analysis was acknowledged as relatively small.

This receptor was taken from a human donor with Susac syndrome. The sample comprised CD4+ T cells from PBMCs.

The CDR3 amino acid sequence is: CASSLIGGNQPQHF. The DNA is as follows: TGCGCCAGCAGCTTGATAGGGGGCAATCAGCCCCAGCATTTT. Recombination linked TRBV5-1 to TRBJ1-5, with TRBD1 tentatively as D gene (5 bases match). The trim is 1 base for V and 2 bases for J, with a gap of 7 bases between the germline ends. Per the germline V gene, SGHRS is the CDR1 and YFSETQ is the CDR2. The CDR3 goes from the cysteine to the phenylalanine over 14 residues. The CDR3 DNA has 42 bases and is translated from base 1.